This T cell receptor (beta chain) originates from a study of blood T cell repertoires in COVID-19. CDR3 size: 15 residues. Trimming pared 0 bases from V and 4 bases from J, leaving 12 bases between. Germline lookup yields CDR1 LNHNV and CDR2 YYDKDF (reference sequence). Per the authors' pipeline: Estimated nucleated cell counts came from reference gene primer amplification. The assay was immunoSEQ multiplex PCR, and TCRdb's table has in-frame clones only and misses some. V and J calls and clone size are as listed in that table; D and trimming were resolved from the DNA. The sample holds fewer than 200,000 clones, around 73% seen once.

The sequencing sample was made of PBMCs or T cells enriched from blood (not recorded which). The rearrangement joins TRBV15 to TRBJ1-2; D is perhaps TRBD1 (5 bases). The TCR comes from a woman aged 45-59 years who had recovered from COVID-19. CDR3 DNA sequence: TGTGCCACCAGCAGAGATCAAGGGGTTGGCTATGGCTACACCTTC. Translation gives CATSRDQGVGYGYTF.